These 20 T cell receptor beta chains were sequenced from one sample in a study of blood T cell repertoires in COVID-19. Produced via immunoSEQ multiplex PCR; TCRdb's table is partial and in-frame only. The table has roughly 380,000 clones, 88% seen once. Sequences were obtained from PBMCs or T cells enriched from blood (not recorded which). These receptors were taken from a woman younger than 45 who had been exposed to COVID-19.

The chain is built from TRBV11-2 and TRBJ1-3, with D tentatively TRBD1 (5 bases). The CDR3 length is 17 residues. Trimming took 1 base from V and 4 from J, leaving 17 bases between them. Germline assignment: CDR1 SGHAT and CDR2 FQNNGV. The CDR3 region has the DNA TGTGCCAGCAGCTTAGTCTCCGGCAGGGTGGCCGGAAACACCATATATTTT. Translation: CASSLVSGRVAGNTIYF. The full variable domain, rest sourced from reference TRBV11-2 and TRBJ1-3, is EAGVAQSPRYKIIEKRQSVAFWCNPISGHATLYWYQQILGQGPKLLIQFQNNGVVDDSQLPKDRFSAERLKGVDSTLKIQPAKLEDSAVYLCASSLVSGRVAGNTIYFGEGSWLTVV.

The gene calls are TRBV5-6 and TRBJ1-2, with 9 bases lining up with TRBD1. V was clipped by 0 bases and J by 2 bases; unmatched bases: 8. The germline V gene encodes CDR1 SGHDT and CDR2 YYEEEE. This CDR3 is 17 amino acids long. This CDR3 is CASSLGGDRGNNYGYTF. The CDR3 DNA follows: TGTGCCAGCAGCTTGGGAGGTGACAGGGGGAACAACTATGGCTACACCTTC.

This chain connects TRBV5-1 to TRBJ1-2; D unresolved. Trimming removed 0 bases from V and 4 bases from J, with 16 bases in between. Germline CDR1 SGHRS, CDR2 YFSETQ. This CDR3 is built from 16 residues. The CDR3 bases are TGCGCCAGCAGCTTGGGGTTGACGGAGATTTCCTATGGCTACACCTTC. This translates into CASSLGLTEISYGYTF.

The J gene is TRBJ1-5, the V gene TRBV6-5; 7 bases map to TRBD1. This CDR3 spans 13 amino acids. The germline V gene has CDR1 MNHEY and CDR2 SVGAGI. V lost 5 bases and J lost 7; bases outside the gene matches: 5. The CDR3 region has the DNA TGTGCCAGCAGTACCGACAGGGCGCAGCCCCAGCATTTT. It yields the protein CASSTDRAQPQHF.

J is TRBJ1-5 and V is TRBV6-5; D uncertain. Germline V gene lookup returns CDR1 MNHEY and CDR2 SVGAGI. CDR3 length equals 15 residues. The DNA of the CDR3 is TGTGCTACGTTCGACTCTCGGAGTGGGAATCAGCCCCAGCATTTT. Translating gives CATFDSRSGNQPQHF.

The chain employs TRBV28 and TRBJ1-2; 8 bases map to TRBD1. The CDR3 is 13 residues long. J was trimmed by 8 bases and V by 4 bases; bases with no gene match: 6. Looked up from germline, CDR1 is MDHEN and CDR2 is SYDVKM. The CDR3 region is CASSSGTGQGYTF. As DNA, the CDR3 is TGTGCCAGCAGTTCGGGGACAGGCCAAGGCTACACCTTC.

This clone was observed once. The chain has TRBV5-4 and TRBJ2-1; possible D gene TRBD2, 7 bases. V was cut by 1 base and J by 0 bases, with 14 bases left in between. The CDR3 contains 17 residues. Germline-derived CDR1 and CDR2 are SGHNT and YYREEE (reference sequence). The CDR3 reads CASSLWGGEISYNEQFF. CDR3 bases: TGTGCCAGCAGCTTGTGGGGGGGCGAAATCTCCTACAATGAGCAGTTCTTC. The variable domain in full, with the rest retrieved from reference TRBV5-4 and TRBJ2-1, is ETGVTQSPTHLIKTRGQQVTLRCSSQSGHNTVSWYQQALGQGPQFIFQYYREEENGRGNFPPRFSGLQFPNYSSELNVNALELDDSALYLCASSLWGGEISYNEQFFGPGTRLTVL.

V usage is TRBV3-1 (or the pseudogene TRBV3-2) and J usage is TRBJ2-7, with TRBD2 identical over 8 bases. The germline CDR1 and CDR2 sequences are LGHDT and YNNKEL (reference sequence). CDR3 length: 12 amino acids. Trimming cost V 3 bases and J 6 bases; bases outside gene matches: 1. The CDR3 coding sequence is TGTGCCAGCAGCCAGGCGGGAGGCGAGCAGTACTTC. As protein: CASSQAGGEQYF.

The chain has TRBV25-1 and TRBJ1-2, with TRBD1 as a possible D gene (6 bases). CDR1 and CDR2 (germline): MGHDK, SYGVNS. Trimming removed 5 bases from V and 6 bases from J, with 7 bases in between. The CDR3 has 11 amino acids. The CDR3 DNA reads TGTGCCAGCAGTTGGGGGCATGGCTACACCTTC. It translates to CASSWGHGYTF.

The chain couples TRBV7-3 to TRBJ2-1; 7 bases are a match to TRBD2. Trimming took 0 bases from V and 3 from J; bases not matched to a gene: 5. The CDR3 contains 16 residues. Germline V CDR1 and CDR2: SGHTA, FQGTGA. The CDR3 coding sequence is TGTGCCAGCAGCTTAACAAAGACTAGCAGCTACAATGAGCAGTTCTTC. Its protein is CASSLTKTSSYNEQFF.

This chain uses TRBV7-8 with TRBJ2-6; the D gene is possibly TRBD1 (6 bases). CDR1 and CDR2 from the germline V gene are SGHVS and FQNEAQ. Between the trimmed V and J ends, which lost 5 bases and 3 bases, there was a span of 14 bases. The CDR3 has 16 residues. For the CDR3, the DNA is TGTGCCAGCAGCCCCGGAACAGGGTTTGGGGCCAACGTCCTGACTTTC. Translation gives CASSPGTGFGANVLTF.

The chain links TRBV27 to TRBJ2-7; 9 bases agree with TRBD1. The CDR3 is 16 residues long. Germline trimming cut 6 bases from V and 5 bases from J; bases unmatched to any gene: 14. CDR1 and CDR2 (germline): MNHEY, SMNVEV (reference sequence). The DNA of the CDR3 is TGTGCCAGCAGCTCCGCCCAGGGACAGGGTCCCAACGAGCAGTACTTC. Residues: CASSSAQGQGPNEQYF.

The chain uses TRBV2 and TRBJ2-2; the D gene is possibly TRBD2 (5 bases). The CDR3 has 13 amino acids. V gave up 8 bases and J gave up 7 bases, with 14 bases separating them. The germline V gene encodes CDR1 SNHLY and CDR2 FYNNEI. The CDR3 nucleotides read TGTGCCAGCCAAACGGGTGAGGGCGGGGAGCTGTTTTTT. Its translation is CASQTGEGGELFF.

The count of this clone is one. The chain employs TRBV5-4 and TRBJ1-4, with 7 bases identical to TRBD1. CDR3 size: 15 residues. Germline CDR1 SGHNT, CDR2 YYREEE (reference sequence). V lost 4 bases, J lost 8 bases, and 11 bases stayed unmatched. The DNA for the CDR3 is TGTGCCAGCAGCACAAATACAGGGGCGGGCGAAAAACTGTTTTTT. It translates to CASSTNTGAGEKLFF.

The chain links TRBV5-4 to TRBJ2-7; 9 bases map to TRBD2. J gave up 4 bases and V 0 bases, and 5 bases lay outside the gene matches. CDR3 length: 15 amino acids. Germline V gives CDR1 SGHNT, CDR2 YYREEE (reference sequence). The CDR3 here is CASSLASGMVYEQYF. CDR3 DNA: TGTGCCAGCAGCTTGGCTAGCGGGATGGTATACGAGCAGTACTTC.

V usage is TRBV6-4 and J usage is TRBJ2-6; 7 nucleotides align to TRBD2. Germline V gene lookup returns CDR1 MRHNA and CDR2 SNTAGT. CDR3 length: 17 amino acids. The V and J ends lost 5 bases and 0 bases, in that order; junction bases with no gene match: 7. CDR3 sequence reads: CASSPGRADSGANVLTF. The CDR3 region has the DNA TGTGCCAGCAGTCCGGGGAGGGCGGACTCTGGGGCCAACGTCCTGACTTTC.

This chain connects TRBV7-6 to TRBJ2-5, with TRBD2 matching 9 bases. J lost 2 bases, V lost 4 bases, and 8 bases had no gene match. Looked up from germline, CDR1 is SGHVS and CDR2 is FNYEAQ. CDR3 length: 16 amino acids. The CDR3 DNA reads TGTGCCAGCAGCTCCCGGGTAGCGGGGGCTCAAGAGACCCAGTACTTC. Protein sequence: CASSSRVAGAQETQYF.

This sequence joins TRBV6-5 and TRBJ2-2; TRBD1 agrees at 10 bases. The CDR3 has 15 residues. The germline CDR1 and CDR2 sequences are MNHEY and SVGAGI. V was pared by 8 bases and J by 3 bases, with 6 bases of the junction left unmatched. The CDR3 nucleotides read TGTGCCAGCTCCAAAGGGACAGGGGACACCGGGGAGCTGTTTTTT. Translated: CASSKGTGDTGELFF.

The chain links TRBV18 to TRBJ1-1, with 7 bases identical to TRBD1. V shed 1 base and J 1 base; nucleotides not matched to a gene: 3. Per germline, CDR1 KGHSH and CDR2 LQKENI. The length of the CDR3 is 15 residues. This CDR3 is CASSPRGTANTEAFF. DNA for the CDR3: TGTGCCAGCTCACCACGGGGGACAGCGAACACTGAAGCTTTCTTT. Looking up the rest from reference TRBV18 and TRBJ1-1 gives the full variable domain: NAGVMQNPRHLVRRRGQEARLRCSPMKGHSHVYWYRQLPEEGLKFMVYLQKENIIDESGMPKERFSAEFPKEGPSILRIQQVVRGDSAAYFCASSPRGTANTEAFFGQGTRLTVV.

The genes are TRBV5-1 and TRBJ2-1; the match to TRBD2 covers 11 bases. The trim removed 4 bases at V and 12 bases at J, leaving 12 bases unmatched. This CDR3 has 15 amino acids. Germline CDR1 and CDR2: SGHRS and YFSETQ. CDR3 in amino acids: CASSPGLAVGPGQFF. The CDR3 nucleotides are TGCGCCAGCAGCCCGGGACTAGCGGTAGGACCGGGGCAGTTCTTC. Using reference TRBV5-1 and TRBJ2-1 for the parts outside the CDR3, the full variable domain is KAGVTQTPRYLIKTRGQQVTLSCSPISGHRSVSWYQQTPGQGLQFLFEYFSETQRNKGNFPGRFSGRQFSNSRSEMNVSTLELGDSALYLCASSPGLAVGPGQFFGPGTRLTVL.